One and the same sample provided the 25 T cell receptor beta chains below, sequenced in a study of shared T cell receptors in the human thymus. Data came from immunoSEQ multiplex PCR; TCRdb stores just in-frame clones and leaves some out. This sample carries some 700,000 clones, 75% to 90% of them seen once, and the ten largest clones take around 0.01%. These data also featured in a second study, about human thymus T cells.

Sequenced input: thymocytes. Every receptor here comes from a girl in the first two years of life with a congenital heart defect.

This clone was detected once. The V gene is TRBV7-2, the J gene TRBJ1-2; 7 nucleotides line up with TRBD1. J gave up 4 bases and V 3 bases, and 8 bases lay outside the gene matches. The CDR3 contains 15 residues. Germline V gene data show CDR1 as SGHTA and CDR2 as FQGNSA. The CDR3 spells CASSFGEQGTYGYTF. DNA for the CDR3: TGTGCCAGCAGCTTCGGAGAACAGGGGACCTATGGCTACACCTTC.

The chain is built from TRBV27 and TRBJ2-7; TRBD2 is a possible D gene (5 bases). V lost 4 bases to trimming and J lost 4 bases, with 23 bases between them. Germline-derived CDR1 and CDR2 are MNHEY and SMNVEV (reference sequence). The CDR3 runs 17 residues. The CDR3 nucleotides are TGTGCCAGCAGTTCGATACCACGAGGAGGCGAGGATTACGAGCAGTACTTC. It codes for CASSSIPRGGEDYEQYF.

A remark on this clone: This same CDR3 is encoded by further DNA sequences in the sample. The chain recombines TRBV7-2 with TRBJ1-6, with TRBD1 identical over 7 bases. After removal of 5 bases from V and 3 bases from J, the junction contained 10 bases not matched to a gene. The CDR3 sequence is 17 residues long. Germline V gene data show CDR1 as SGHTA and CDR2 as FQGNSA. For the CDR3, the DNA is TGTGCCAGCAGCAAGCTAGGGGGCGCTAACTATAATTCACCCCTCCACTTT. This gives the protein CASSKLGGANYNSPLHF.

V and J are TRBV27 and TRBJ1-1; the D gene is possibly TRBD1 (6 bases). CDR3 size: 14 residues. V lost 5 bases to trimming and J lost 4 bases, with 14 bases between them. Germline values: CDR1 MNHEY, CDR2 SMNVEV (reference sequence). Here the CDR3 reads CASSLRDTRTEAFF. The CDR3, as DNA: TGTGCCAGCAGTCTCCGGGACACACGCACTGAAGCTTTCTTT.

The rearrangement joins TRBV4-1 to TRBJ2-2; the match to TRBD1 covers 9 bases. Trimming took 4 bases from V and 0 from J; bases not matched to a gene: 6. Germline CDR1 MGHRA, CDR2 YSYEKL. This CDR3 region has 17 residues. The CDR3 loop is CASSPGQGKTNTGELFF. DNA for the CDR3: TGCGCCAGCAGCCCCGGACAGGGGAAAACGAACACCGGGGAGCTGTTTTTT.

This sequence joins TRBV4-3 and TRBJ1-5; a weak D match, TRBD1 (6 bases). This CDR3 contains 16 residues. V gave up 0 bases and J gave up 2 bases, with 11 bases separating them. Germline V lookup: CDR1 LGHNA, CDR2 YSLEER. Here the CDR3 reads CASSQDGGGRNQPQHF. CDR3 sequence (DNA): TGCGCCAGCAGCCAAGATGGGGGGGGGCGCAATCAGCCCCAGCATTTT.

This chain links TRBV27 with TRBJ2-1; TRBD1 aligns across 8 bases. Germline CDR1 and CDR2: MNHEY and SMNVEV (reference sequence). The CDR3 has 20 amino acids. The J segment lost 1 base and the V segment lost 3 bases, leaving 17 bases of the junction unmatched. The CDR3 coding sequence is TGTGCCAGCAGTTTCGACGGACAGGGATCCCGATCTGGGTCCTACAATGAGCAGTTCTTC. Translation gives CASSFDGQGSRSGSYNEQFF.

V usage is TRBV10-2 and J usage is TRBJ2-7; D possibly corresponds to TRBD1 (5 bases). The CDR3 covers 14 residues. Germline V gives CDR1 WSHSY, CDR2 SAAADI. The germline V and J ends were trimmed by 1 base and 3 bases, with 10 bases remaining between them. CDR3 DNA sequence: TGCGCCAGCAGTGAGTTAAGCAGGGACTACGAGCAGTACTTC. Translating gives CASSELSRDYEQYF.

J is TRBJ1-2 and V is TRBV9; TRBD1 aligns across 9 bases. With 7 bases clipped from V and 5 bases from J, the junction kept 6 bases outside the gene matches. The CDR3 sequence is 13 residues long. CDR1 SGDLS and CDR2 YYNGEE come from the germline V gene. This CDR3 is CASATGGEYGYTF. Here the CDR3 DNA reads TGTGCCAGCGCAACAGGGGGCGAGTATGGCTACACCTTC.

The J gene is TRBJ2-3, the V gene TRBV13; possibly TRBD2 for D (5 bases). The CDR3 extends over 19 amino acids. V lost 3 bases and J 2 bases, leaving 24 bases between the germline ends. In germline, CDR1 is PRHDT, CDR2 FYEKMQ (reference sequence). The CDR3 is CASSFGLAPTPGPTDTQYF. In DNA, the CDR3 is TGTGCCAGCAGCTTCGGGCTAGCCCCAACCCCTGGCCCCACAGATACGCAGTATTTT.

This clone turned up a few times. This rearrangement joins TRBV5-1 to TRBJ1-4; the D gene is possibly TRBD1 (5 bases). This CDR3 region has 13 residues. CDR1 SGHRS and CDR2 YFSETQ come from the germline V gene. V was pared by 5 bases and J by 6 bases, with 11 bases between. The CDR3 sequence: CASSRSRDEKLFF. The CDR3 DNA sequence: TGCGCCAGCAGTCGGTCCAGGGATGAAAAACTGTTTTTT.

The chain recombines TRBV2 with TRBJ1-1; a possible D gene is TRBD1 (5 bases). The CDR3 spans 13 residues. Germline CDR1 reads SNHLY; CDR2 reads FYNNEI. Trimming pared 6 bases from V and 2 bases from J, leaving 10 bases between. In DNA, the CDR3 is TGTGCCAGCAGAGACAGTTACAACACTGAAGCTTTCTTT. Amino acid sequence: CASRDSYNTEAFF. The complete variable domain, with remaining parts taken from reference TRBV2 and TRBJ1-1, reads EPEVTQTPSHQVTQMGQEVILRCVPISNHLYFYWYRQILGQKVEFLVSFYNNEISEKSEIFDDQFSVERPDGSNFTLKIRSTKLEDSAMYFCASRDSYNTEAFFGQGTRLTVV.

The chain recombines TRBV28 with TRBJ1-4; perhaps TRBD1 as D (5 bases). Trimming cost V 7 bases and J 4 bases, with 16 bases left between them. The CDR3 is 15 amino acids. Per germline, CDR1 MDHEN and CDR2 SYDVKM. CDR3 nucleotides: TGTGCCAGCACCCCCTCCTCAGGGCTTAATGAAAAACTGTTTTTT. This sequence encodes CASTPSSGLNEKLFF.

This chain connects TRBV10-3 to TRBJ2-7, with 9 bases aligning to TRBD1. The CDR3 runs 15 residues. The V and J ends lost 7 bases and 2 bases, in that order; junction bases with no gene match: 9. In germline, CDR1 is ENHRY, CDR2 SYGVKD. CDR3 sequence reads: CAIKRGQGAPYEQYF. The CDR3 bases are TGTGCCATCAAGAGGGGACAGGGAGCTCCCTACGAGCAGTACTTC.

The chain recombines TRBV10-3 with TRBJ2-1, with 10 nucleotides matching TRBD2. CDR1 ENHRY and CDR2 SYGVKD come from the germline V gene. The CDR3 has 14 residues. Trimming took 5 bases from V and 9 from J; bases not matched to a gene: 7. CDR3 DNA sequence: TGTGCCATCAGTAGCGGGGGGGCAGGCGGTGAGCAGTTCTTC. Its translation is CAISSGGAGGEQFF.

J is TRBJ1-2 and V is TRBV5-6, with 7 positions matching TRBD1. The CDR3 covers 14 residues. The J segment lost 4 bases and the V segment lost 1 base, leaving 4 bases of the junction unmatched. CDR1 is SGHDT, CDR2 YYEEEE, per germline. CDR3 sequence (DNA): TGTGCCAGCAGCTTGTCAGGGGGTCCCTATGGCTACACCTTC. Translation gives CASSLSGGPYGYTF.

This clone was seen just once. Other nucleotide sequences in the sample specify the same CDR3. The chain carries TRBV6-1 and TRBJ1-1; D gene ambiguous. The germline V gene has CDR1 MNHNS and CDR2 SASEGT. Trimming stripped 1 base from V and 1 base from J, with 4 bases between. The CDR3 extends over 13 amino acids. This chain's CDR3 is CASSEGRNTEAFF. The CDR3, as DNA: TGTGCCAGCAGTGAAGGGAGGAACACTGAAGCTTTCTTT.

The chain carries TRBV15 and TRBJ1-1; 9 positions match TRBD1. Germline V gene lookup returns CDR1 LNHNV and CDR2 YYDKDF (reference sequence). J lost 1 base, V lost 5 bases, and 5 bases had no gene match. This CDR3 spans 15 amino acids. Here the CDR3 DNA reads TGTGCCACCAGCGGACAGGGGACGTGGAACACTGAAGCTTTCTTT. Protein sequence: CATSGQGTWNTEAFF.

This chain connects TRBV2 to TRBJ1-5, with D possibly being TRBD1 (6 bases). This CDR3 comprises 14 residues. From germline, CDR1 is SNHLY and CDR2 FYNNEI. Trimming left V 4 bases short and J 0 bases short, with 7 bases between. CDR3 sequence reads: CASSAQGSNQPQHF. CDR3 coding DNA: TGTGCCAGCAGTGCACAGGGTAGCAATCAGCCCCAGCATTTT.

The chain is built from TRBV7-9 and TRBJ1-5; TRBD1 matches at 7 bases. V was clipped by 2 bases and J by 4 bases; unmatched bases: 11. Per the germline V gene, CDR1 is SEHNR and CDR2 is FQNEAQ (reference sequence). This CDR3 contains 17 residues. The CDR3 spells CASSLYKGLQGNQPQHF. CDR3 bases: TGTGCCAGCAGCTTATACAAGGGGTTACAGGGGAATCAGCCCCAGCATTTT.

The chain recombines TRBV9 with TRBJ2-3; 12 nucleotides match TRBD2. Germline trimming cut 4 bases from V and 0 bases from J; bases unmatched to any gene: 9. This CDR3 has 18 amino acids. Germline-derived CDR1 and CDR2 are SGDLS and YYNGEE. CDR3 residues: CASSPRTSGESSTDTQYF. CDR3 DNA: TGTGCCAGCAGCCCTCGGACTAGCGGGGAGTCTAGCACAGATACGCAGTATTTT.

The rearrangement joins TRBV5-4 to TRBJ1-2, with 11 bases aligning to TRBD1. The CDR3 sequence is 18 residues long. Looked up from germline, CDR1 is SGHNT and CDR2 is YYREEE (reference sequence). The junction had 14 bases not matched to a gene; V was cut back by 3 bases and J by 4 bases. CDR3 coding DNA: TGTGCCAGCAGCTCCCAGGGGGTTTGGACAGGGGGCATCTATGGCTACACCTTC. Protein product: CASSSQGVWTGGIYGYTF.

The J gene is TRBJ1-1, the V gene TRBV7-9; a weak D match, TRBD1 (5 bases). The V end lost 5 bases, the J end lost 0 bases, and 22 bases lay between the germline ends. This CDR3 is 18 amino acids long. Germline V lookup: CDR1 SEHNR, CDR2 FQNEAQ (reference sequence). CDR3 in amino acids: CASSPQRPNRPLNTEAFF. The CDR3 DNA reads TGTGCCAGCAGCCCCCAACGCCCCAACAGGCCCTTGAACACTGAAGCTTTCTTT.

This clone was observed once. The V and J genes are TRBV18 and TRBJ2-1, with TRBD2 identical over 11 bases. Trimming removed 2 bases from V and 4 bases from J; junction bases left unmatched: 13. This CDR3 contains 19 residues. Germline V gives CDR1 KGHSH, CDR2 LQKENI. CDR3 amino acids: CASSPTFSGGVQSYNEQFF. The CDR3 DNA reads TGTGCCAGCTCACCAACATTTAGCGGGGGGGTACAATCTTACAATGAGCAGTTCTTC.

Only one count was recorded for this clone. The CDR3 nucleotides are TGCGCCAGCAGTGACCTCCACAGGGGCGAAGACACTGAAGCTTTCTTT. Its protein product is CASSDLHRGEDTEAFF. This chain connects TRBV10-1 to TRBJ1-1; 7 bases line up with TRBD1. CDR1 and CDR2 (germline): WNHNN, SYGVQD (reference sequence). The V gene end was trimmed by 3 bases and the J gene end by 3 bases; junction bases not matched to a gene: 10. CDR3 length equals 16 residues.